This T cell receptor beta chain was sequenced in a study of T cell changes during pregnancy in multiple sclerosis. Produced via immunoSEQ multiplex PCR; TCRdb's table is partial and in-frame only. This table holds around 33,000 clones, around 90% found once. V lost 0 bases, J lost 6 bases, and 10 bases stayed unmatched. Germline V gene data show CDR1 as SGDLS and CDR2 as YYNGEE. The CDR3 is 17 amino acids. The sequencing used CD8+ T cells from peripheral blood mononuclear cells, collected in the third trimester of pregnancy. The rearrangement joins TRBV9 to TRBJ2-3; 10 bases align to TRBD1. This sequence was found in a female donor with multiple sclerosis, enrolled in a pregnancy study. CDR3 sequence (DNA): TGTGCCAGCAGCGTAGAGGGGACGGGGACAGGGGAGGATACGCAGTATTTT. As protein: CASSVEGTGTGEDTQYF.